This T cell receptor (beta chain) was identified in a study of cytomegalovirus exposure and HLA in healthy donors (dated by TCRdb to between 2016 and 2019). General notes on the study: An earlier analysis of a few hundred of the donors reported about 260 Gb of sequence data and 95 million to 130 million unique TCR beta sequences obtained from approximately 180 million T cells. An early release that covered approximately 600 HLA-typed donors contained around 300 gigabases of sequencing data and approximately 85 million unique TCR sequences. Of the roughly 400 genotyped donors, approximately 80% fell in the genetic ancestry cluster associated with self-reported Caucasian donors. The study was designed to test whether signatures of past pathogen exposure could be identified by cataloging public T cell receptors. The T cell repertoires of 666 subjects were profiled by immunosequencing and related to cytomegalovirus serostatus. Besides the first cohort of roughly 700 subjects, a separate validation cohort made up of 95 to 150 different subjects was used. To predict cytomegalovirus infection status, the study combined high-throughput TCR immunosequencing, statistical association of individual TCRs with disease status, and machine learning. A later analysis re-examined previously published TCR beta repertoires from just over 650 donors and added high-resolution HLA genotyping to investigate patterns of TCR occurrence. The later analysis used no new phenotypic data to find candidate immune exposures, relying instead on TCR beta sequences and their occurrence across donors. An earlier analysis of approximately 580 of the donors used high-throughput TCR beta sequencing to judge whether each TCR beta V gene segment behaved as functional or pseudogenic. Donor age, sex, ethnicity and CMV serostatus were compiled together with the repertoire data. A later genetic analysis took genome-wide SNP genotypes for about 55% of the 666 donors and used that subset as a discovery cohort. Every discovery cohort repertoire had been produced on one sequencing platform. HLA typing included class I and class II loci at four-digit resolution. The number of typed donors differed by locus: about 620-630 for A, B, C, DRB1 and DQB1; 500 to 550 for DQA1; over 600 for DPA1; and about 470 for DPB1. Several DR-DQ haplotypes were handled as single units for association and clustering because linkage in the cohort was strong. Among about 410 genotyped donors of the cohort, an average of around 220,000 unique TCR beta nucleotide sequences was sequenced per donor, of which about 19% were non-productive.

The cohort consisted of 666 healthy bone marrow donors. At the time of sampling, all cohort members were nominally healthy, though unrecorded immune exposures were likely present. The donor was CMV seronegative and belonged to the group of around 350 seronegative cohort members. A peripheral blood sample was collected from each donor, and TCR beta sequencing was performed on peripheral blood mononuclear cells. The Qiagen DNeasy Blood Extraction Kit was used to extract genomic DNA from the blood cell samples. A note on this clone: Which antigen it targets is not known. Base qualities are not recorded, but no much larger clone differs from it by a single base.

To prepare the library, the immunoSEQ multiplex PCR assay was applied. The multiplex PCR relied on a mix of 60 forward primers for TCR Vbeta segments and 13 reverse primers for TCR Jbeta segments. The CDR3 region of rearranged TCR beta genes was amplified from genomic DNA by a multiplex PCR assay. The Illumina HiSeq System was used to sequence the amplified TCR beta libraries as 87-base-pair reads. The paper's processing steps were these. Across the roughly 600 repertoires, a later analysis counted some 81 million unique TCR beta chains, around 11 million of which were shared by at least two donors. Raw reads were error-corrected and collapsed into unique sequences with a nearest-neighbor algorithm that merged closely related sequences to remove PCR and sequencing errors. Alignment of CDR3 sequences to IMGT reference sequences was used to assign V, D and J gene segments. For a sequence to be retained, at least a six-nucleotide match to both a V gene segment and a J gene segment was required. Rearrangements were called productive when the CDR3 lacked stop codons and stayed in frame with V and J; all others were non-productive. Following IMGT convention, CDR3 was defined as the stretch from the second conserved V-encoded cysteine up to the conserved J-encoded phenylalanine. In an earlier analysis of more than 550 of the donors, sequences lacking an unambiguous match to a single V gene segment were excluded. In an earlier analysis of about 590 of the donors, a V segment was called functional when productive rearrangements were above 56.7%, and segregating when the standard deviation between donors exceeded 5%. To diagnose cytomegalovirus status from the catalog of TCR beta chain sequences, a statistical classification framework was built. In a later analysis, TCR nucleotide sequences were compared against IMGT/GENE-DB human TR gene sequences so that V and J genes could be assigned. Using the TCRdist pipeline, a later analysis assigned CDR3 sequences along with most-parsimonious VDJ recombination scenarios. In a later analysis, each TCR beta chain was defined by its CDR3 amino acid sequence together with its V-gene family, and reads lacking a unique V-gene family were excluded. In a later analysis, around 650 highly shared, low-generation-probability nucleotide sequences were removed to address suspected cross-contamination and a sequencing artifact. For each public chain, a later analysis derived a clonal expansion index from normalized ranks of inferred template counts within each repertoire. Generation probabilities in a later analysis came from a VDJ recombination model fitted to out-of-frame rearrangements, and those results were checked against IGoR. Hypergeometric tests were used in a later analysis to score TCR-TCR, TCR-HLA and TCR-CMV co-occurrence, with a repertoire-size bias correction applied to the TCR pairs. In a later analysis, false discovery rates were estimated by permuting HLA or CMV assignments 20 times. In a later analysis, co-occurring TCRs were grouped using DBSCAN, with TCRdist sequence similarity added in when clustering inside HLA-allele-positive subsets. For co-occurrence clustering, repertoires with fewer than 30,000 or more than 120,000 public chains were excluded, along with a handful of repertoires with anomalous nucleotide sharing. As stored in TCRdb, this immuneACCESS dataset retains in-frame rearrangements with V and J assigned. A fraction of the clones does not appear; measured against another copy, unresolved V genes explain less than half of the discrepancy, and the remainder lacks a known reason. The V and J calls and clone size are taken from that table; D and trimming were inferred from the DNA. This sample has 150,000 to 180,000 clones in its table, and under 85% of those were observed once. Clones ranked in the top ten supply about 2.8% of the sample.

Trimming at the junction amounts to 8 bases on V and 0 bases on J, and the germline ends lie 14 bases apart. Sequences PRHDT (CDR1) and FYEKMQ (CDR2) are obtained from the germline V gene (reference sequence). The CDR3 starts with the cysteine, ends with the phenylalanine, and has 14 residues. The read is trimmed to its CDR3 DNA, 42 bases read in frame from base 1. Study-level results and caveats: In an earlier analysis of some 500 of the donors, most TCR beta V segments appeared in productive rearrangements about 90% or about 30% of the time, broadly matching IMGT annotations. In a later genetic analysis, fewer N-insertions in productive TCRs were reported among donors in an Asian-associated ancestry cluster than the approximately 630-donor mean. A further reported finding was that TCR beta sequences accurately predicted the HLA-A and HLA-B alleles for most subjects in the first cohort. According to a later analysis, TCR association rates differed among HLA loci, with DRB1 alleles showing the most associated TCRs and HLA-C alleles showing the fewest. Specific HLA alleles were associated with 16,951 TCR beta sequences at a false discovery rate of 0.05 in a later analysis. For the cohort, immune exposure information was limited to CMV serostatus. The earlier analysis of 587 of the donors excluded 15 to 20 rarely observed V segments, including chromosome 9 orphons, because counts were too low. The classifier was reported to diagnose cytomegalovirus status with high specificity and sensitivity in both the original cohort and the validation cohort. Only TCR beta chains were sequenced in this cohort, and the absence of alpha or paired-chain data limited detectable features. Correlated functional status among segregating V segments might reflect linkage disequilibrium, but an unknown experimental factor could not be ruled out. When HLA alleles, especially DR and DQ, strongly co-occurred, attributing TCR associations to individual alleles was difficult. Some IMGT-functional V segments, including TRBV6-2 and TRBV6-3, could not be distinguished by the 87-base-pair reads and were therefore excluded. In a later analysis, HLA-associated TCR beta chains showed more clonal expansion and lower generation probabilities than non-associated chains that were equally common. Most TCR sequences were seen in very few donors, while some public TCRs were found in many individuals. The sequencing pipeline was judged likely to have produced a cluster of highly shared sequence variants as a technical artifact. Presence/absence analyses assumed roughly uniform sequencing depth across donors, an assumption that may not hold. The study listed approximately 150 TCR beta chains as associated with cytomegalovirus. The authors suggested that the approach could potentially be extended to other disease states and immunological phenotypes. A later genetic analysis associated a missense DCLRE1C variant with V-gene and J-gene trimming of TCR beta chains, and an independent cohort replicated the association. Several of the top co-occurrence clusters appeared to be linked to parvovirus B19, influenza, CMV and Epstein-Barr virus, according to a later analysis. Most CMV-associated TCR beta chains appeared to be HLA-restricted in a later analysis, and the HLA associations seemed to be driven largely by CMV exposure. Because HLA typing was unavailable for some donors at each locus, only the typed subset was used in association tests. A few of the identified cytomegalovirus-associated TCR beta chains were confirmed in vitro to be specific for cytomegalovirus antigens.

The receptor was isolated from a man between 18 and 29 years old in good health and CMV-seronegative. The rearranged segments are TRBV13 and TRBJ2-7, with TRBD1 perhaps the D gene, on 6 matching bases. The sample taken for sequencing was PBMCs. The CDR3 reads as follows: CASHYQGSSYEQYF. The sequenced DNA is TGTGCCAGCCATTACCAGGGGAGCTCCTACGAGCAGTACTTC.